This TCR beta chain was profiled in a study of identical twins. Germline V lookup: CDR1 DFQATT, CDR2 SNEGSKA (reference sequence). This CDR3 comprises 13 residues. V shed 5 bases and J 7 bases; nucleotides not matched to a gene: 10. TCRdb passed the 5' RACE reads through MiXCR, listing each CDR3 protein once. Of about 1.7 million distinct CDR3 sequences in the sample, less than 35% are singletons; the top ten hold 0.25% to 0.3%. This clonotype was picked up a small number of times. Its antigen is not identified. Study outcomes and limitations: Within beta out-of-frame sequences, the excess sharing observed between twins was weaker. Insertions were fewer in abundant cord blood beta clonotypes, whereas memory repertoires showed none of this pattern. Conclusions were drawn cross-sectionally by statistical analysis, without following the same donors.

The chain carries TRBV20-1 and TRBJ1-2; 7 bases match TRBD1. The source of this sequence is a newborn girl in good health. Sequenced sample: cord blood. CDR3 bases: TGCAGTGCTGCCCCGGGACAGAGGACTGGCTACACCTTC. Its translation: CSAAPGQRTGYTF.